Below, one T cell receptor (beta chain) is given with its context. This entry comes from a study of blood T cell repertoires in COVID-19. Study information: Samples taken during acute and convalescent COVID-19 were collected in the United States, Italy and Spain.

After removal of 5 bases from V and 3 bases from J, the junction contained 9 bases not matched to a gene. This CDR3 region has 15 residues. Germline V gives CDR1 SGHTA, CDR2 FQGNSA. The authors' processing: Scientists estimated how many nucleated cells there were by amplifying reference gene primers. Sequenced by immunoSEQ multiplex PCR; TCRdb stores in-frame clones only, minus some. V and J calls and clone size are copied from that table; D and trimming were computed from the DNA. The table has about 84,000 clones, roughly 96% seen once; the top ten hold roughly 4%. The sample consisted of peripheral blood. This TCR derives from a human donor with active COVID-19. The donor label of this sample is uncertain. The chain joins TRBV7-2 to TRBJ1-2; 7 bases map to TRBD1. CDR3: CASSNDPQGDYGYTF. The CDR3 nucleotides read TGTGCCAGCAGCAACGACCCCCAGGGGGACTATGGCTACACCTTC.